This T cell receptor beta chain was obtained from a study of cytomegalovirus exposure and HLA in healthy donors. Study observations and caveats: In a later analysis, HLA-associated TCR beta chains were more clonally expanded than equally common others.

Primers for the PCR totalled 60 Vbeta and 13 Jbeta. Clones were read by immunoSEQ multiplex PCR, and TCRdb kept only the in-frame ones, dropping some. Here the sample spans approximately 150,000 clones, around 72% being singletons. The CDR3 has 18 amino acids. The germline CDR1 and CDR2 sequences are LGHNT and FRNRAP. V was cut by 1 base and J by 0 bases, with 18 bases left in between. Worth noting for this clone: Its specificity is unknown.

The specimen was PBMCs. This TCR came from a woman aged 18-29 years in good health and CMV-seronegative. This sequence joins TRBV12-5 and TRBJ1-2; D may be TRBD1 (5 bases). The CDR3 sequence is CASGLGEKAGPANYGYTF. The CDR3 region has the DNA TGTGCTAGTGGTTTGGGCGAAAAAGCAGGGCCTGCTAACTATGGCTACACCTTC.